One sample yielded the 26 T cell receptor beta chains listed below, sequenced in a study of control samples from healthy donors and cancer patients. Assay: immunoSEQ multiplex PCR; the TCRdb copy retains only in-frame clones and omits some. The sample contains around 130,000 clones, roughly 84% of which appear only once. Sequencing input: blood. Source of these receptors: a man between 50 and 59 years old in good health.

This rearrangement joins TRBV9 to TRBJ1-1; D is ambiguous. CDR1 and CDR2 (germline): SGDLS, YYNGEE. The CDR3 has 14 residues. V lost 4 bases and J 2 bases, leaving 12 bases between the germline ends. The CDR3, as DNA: TGTGCCAGCAGCACCCGGGAGGACAACACTGAAGCTTTCTTT. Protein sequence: CASSTREDNTEAFF. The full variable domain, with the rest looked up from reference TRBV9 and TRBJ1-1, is DSGVTQTPKHLITATGQRVTLRCSPRSGDLSVYWYQQSLDQGLQFLIQYYNGEERAKGNILERFSAQQFPDLHSELNLSSLELGDSALYFCASSTREDNTEAFFGQGTRLTVV.

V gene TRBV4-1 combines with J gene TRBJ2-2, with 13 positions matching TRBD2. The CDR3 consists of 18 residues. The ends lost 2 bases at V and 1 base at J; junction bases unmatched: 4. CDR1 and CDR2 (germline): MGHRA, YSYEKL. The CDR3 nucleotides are TGCGCCAGCAGCCAAAGGGGACTAGCGGGACTGAACACCGGGGAGCTGTTTTTT. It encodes CASSQRGLAGLNTGELFF.

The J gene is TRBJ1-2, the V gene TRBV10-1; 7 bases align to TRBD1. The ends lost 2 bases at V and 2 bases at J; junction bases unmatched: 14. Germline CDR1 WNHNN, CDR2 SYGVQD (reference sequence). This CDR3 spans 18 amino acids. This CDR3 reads CASSEPVNQQGRNYGYTF. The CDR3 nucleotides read TGCGCCAGCAGTGAGCCCGTTAACCAACAGGGGCGGAACTATGGCTACACCTTC.

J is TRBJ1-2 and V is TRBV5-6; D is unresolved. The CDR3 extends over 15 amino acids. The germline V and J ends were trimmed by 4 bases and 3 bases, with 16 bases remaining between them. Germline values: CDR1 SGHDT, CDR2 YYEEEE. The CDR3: CASSLGSAVYYGYTF. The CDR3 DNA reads TGTGCCAGCAGCCTCGGGTCCGCGGTGTACTATGGCTACACCTTC.

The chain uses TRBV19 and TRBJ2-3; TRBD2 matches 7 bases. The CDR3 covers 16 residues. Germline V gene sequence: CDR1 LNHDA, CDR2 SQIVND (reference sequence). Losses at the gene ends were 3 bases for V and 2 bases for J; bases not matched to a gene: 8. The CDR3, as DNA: TGTGCCAGTAGTATCGGGCGGGGGAGACACACAGATACGCAGTATTTT. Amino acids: CASSIGRGRHTDTQYF.

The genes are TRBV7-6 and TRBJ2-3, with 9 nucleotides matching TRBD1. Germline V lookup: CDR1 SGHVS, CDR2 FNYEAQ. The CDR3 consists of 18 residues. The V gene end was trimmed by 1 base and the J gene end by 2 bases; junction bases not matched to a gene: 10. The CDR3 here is CASSLVPNRGRDTDTQYF. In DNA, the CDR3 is TGTGCCAGCAGCTTAGTGCCGAACAGGGGGCGAGACACAGATACGCAGTATTTT.

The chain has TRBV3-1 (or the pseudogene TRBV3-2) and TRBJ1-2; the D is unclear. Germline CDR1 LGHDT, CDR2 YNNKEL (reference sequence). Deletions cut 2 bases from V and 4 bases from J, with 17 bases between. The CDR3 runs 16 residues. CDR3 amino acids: CASSQIKDPVGYGYTF. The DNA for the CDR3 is TGTGCCAGCAGCCAAATTAAGGACCCGGTGGGCTATGGCTACACCTTC.

CDR3: CAWTPGQHTDTQYF. DNA of the CDR3: TGTGCCTGGACTCCGGGACAGCACACAGATACGCAGTATTTT. V is TRBV30 and J is TRBJ2-3, with 7 bases fitting TRBD1. With V trimmed by 4 bases and J by 2 bases, 6 bases remained unmatched. The V gene's germline CDR1 is GTSNPN and CDR2 SVGIG (reference sequence). The CDR3 contains 14 residues.

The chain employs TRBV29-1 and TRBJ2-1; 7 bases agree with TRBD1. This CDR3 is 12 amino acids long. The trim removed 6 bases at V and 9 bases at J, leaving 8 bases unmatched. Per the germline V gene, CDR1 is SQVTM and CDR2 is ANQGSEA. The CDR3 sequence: CSVMTGSLEQFF. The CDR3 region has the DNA TGCAGCGTGATGACAGGGTCGCTTGAGCAGTTCTTC.

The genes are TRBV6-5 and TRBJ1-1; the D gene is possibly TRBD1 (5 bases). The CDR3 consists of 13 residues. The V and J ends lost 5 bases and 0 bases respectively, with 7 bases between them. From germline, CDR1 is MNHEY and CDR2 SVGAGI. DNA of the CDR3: TGTGCCAGCAGTCGGGGGATGAACACTGAAGCTTTCTTT. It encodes CASSRGMNTEAFF.

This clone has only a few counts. Here the CDR3 reads CASSLQAPSNTEAFF. In DNA, the CDR3 is TGCGCCAGCAGTCTACAGGCTCCCTCCAACACTGAAGCTTTCTTT. The rearrangement links TRBV4-1 to TRBJ1-1, with D tentatively TRBD1 (5 bases). The germline V gene encodes CDR1 MGHRA and CDR2 YSYEKL. The CDR3 length is 15 residues. V lost 6 bases and J lost 2, with 16 bases in between.

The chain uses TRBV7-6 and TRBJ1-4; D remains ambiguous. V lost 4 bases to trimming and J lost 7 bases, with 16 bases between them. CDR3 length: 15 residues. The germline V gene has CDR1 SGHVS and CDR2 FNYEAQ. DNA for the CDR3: TGTGCCAGCAGCTCGACTGATAATACGGGTGAAAAACTGTTTTTT. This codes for CASSSTDNTGEKLFF.

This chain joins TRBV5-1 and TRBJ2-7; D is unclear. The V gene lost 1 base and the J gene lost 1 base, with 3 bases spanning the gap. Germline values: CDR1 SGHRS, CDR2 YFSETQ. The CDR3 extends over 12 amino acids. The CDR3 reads CASSLNSYEQYF. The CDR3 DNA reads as TGCGCCAGCAGCTTGAATTCCTACGAGCAGTACTTC.

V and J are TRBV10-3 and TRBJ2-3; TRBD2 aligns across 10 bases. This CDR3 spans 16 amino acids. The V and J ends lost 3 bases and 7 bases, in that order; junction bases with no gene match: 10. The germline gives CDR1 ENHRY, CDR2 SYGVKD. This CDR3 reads CAISDPTSGYLNTQYF. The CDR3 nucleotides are TGTGCCATCAGTGACCCGACTAGCGGGTATTTGAATACGCAGTATTTT.

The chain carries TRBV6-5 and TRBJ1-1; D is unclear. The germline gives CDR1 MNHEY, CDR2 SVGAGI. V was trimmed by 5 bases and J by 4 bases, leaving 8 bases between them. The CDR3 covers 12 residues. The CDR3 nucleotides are TGTGCCAGCAGTCGGGGTCGCACTGAAGCTTTCTTT. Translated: CASSRGRTEAFF.

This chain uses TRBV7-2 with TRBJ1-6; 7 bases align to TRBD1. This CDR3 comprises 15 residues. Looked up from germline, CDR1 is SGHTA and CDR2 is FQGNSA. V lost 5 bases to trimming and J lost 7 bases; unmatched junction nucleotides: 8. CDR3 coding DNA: TGTGCCAGCAGCCTCCGACAGGGCCAAAATTCACCCCTCCACTTT. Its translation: CASSLRQGQNSPLHF.

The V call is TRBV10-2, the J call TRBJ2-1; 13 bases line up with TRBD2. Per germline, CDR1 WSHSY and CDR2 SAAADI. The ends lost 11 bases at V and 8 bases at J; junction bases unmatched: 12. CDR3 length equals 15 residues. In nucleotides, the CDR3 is TGCGCCGCGCGACCGGGACTAGCGGGGCTAGATGAGCAGTTCTTC. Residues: CAARPGLAGLDEQFF.

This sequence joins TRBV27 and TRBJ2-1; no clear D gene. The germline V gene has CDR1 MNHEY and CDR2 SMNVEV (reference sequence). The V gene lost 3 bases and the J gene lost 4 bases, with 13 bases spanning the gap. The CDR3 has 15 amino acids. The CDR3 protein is CASSLVGLVYNEQFF. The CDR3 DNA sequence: TGTGCCAGCAGTTTGGTTGGTCTAGTGTACAATGAGCAGTTCTTC.

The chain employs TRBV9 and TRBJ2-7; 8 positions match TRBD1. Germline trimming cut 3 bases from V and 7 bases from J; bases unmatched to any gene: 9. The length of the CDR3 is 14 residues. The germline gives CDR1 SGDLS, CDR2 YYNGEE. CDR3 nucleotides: TGTGCCAGCAGCGCAGGGGGCGTCGATTGGGAGCAGTACTTC. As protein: CASSAGGVDWEQYF.

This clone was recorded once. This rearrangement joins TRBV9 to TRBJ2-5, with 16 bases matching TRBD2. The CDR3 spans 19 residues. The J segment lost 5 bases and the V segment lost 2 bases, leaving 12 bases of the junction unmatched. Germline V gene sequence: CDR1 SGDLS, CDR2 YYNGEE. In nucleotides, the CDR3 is TGTGCCAGCAGCGTCACCTCCGGGACTAGCGGGGGGGCCGAGGAGACCCAGTACTTC. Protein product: CASSVTSGTSGGAEETQYF.

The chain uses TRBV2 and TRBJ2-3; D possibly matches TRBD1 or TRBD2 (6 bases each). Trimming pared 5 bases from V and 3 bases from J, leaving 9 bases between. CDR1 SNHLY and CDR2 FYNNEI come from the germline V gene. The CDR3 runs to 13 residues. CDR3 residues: CASSRGATDTQYF. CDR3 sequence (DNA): TGTGCCAGCAGTAGGGGGGCTACAGATACGCAGTATTTT.

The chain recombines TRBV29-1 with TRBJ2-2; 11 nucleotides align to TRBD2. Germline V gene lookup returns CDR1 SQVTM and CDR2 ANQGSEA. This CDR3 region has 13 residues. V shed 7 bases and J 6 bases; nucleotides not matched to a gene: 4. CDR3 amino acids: CSGSGGAAGELFF. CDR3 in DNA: TGCAGCGGTAGCGGGGGGGCTGCCGGGGAGCTGTTTTTT.

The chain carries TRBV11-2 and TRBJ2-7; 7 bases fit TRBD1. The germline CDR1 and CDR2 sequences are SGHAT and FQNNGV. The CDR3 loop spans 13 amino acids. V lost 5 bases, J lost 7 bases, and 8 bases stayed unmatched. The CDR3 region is CASSPHTGVEQYF. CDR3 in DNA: TGTGCCAGCAGCCCTCATACAGGGGTGGAGCAGTACTTC.

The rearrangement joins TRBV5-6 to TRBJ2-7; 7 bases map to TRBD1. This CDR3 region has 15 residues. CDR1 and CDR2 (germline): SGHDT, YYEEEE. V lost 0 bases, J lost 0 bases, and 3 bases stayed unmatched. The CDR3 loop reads CASSLEWDSSYEQYF. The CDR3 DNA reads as TGTGCCAGCAGCTTGGAATGGGACAGCTCCTACGAGCAGTACTTC.

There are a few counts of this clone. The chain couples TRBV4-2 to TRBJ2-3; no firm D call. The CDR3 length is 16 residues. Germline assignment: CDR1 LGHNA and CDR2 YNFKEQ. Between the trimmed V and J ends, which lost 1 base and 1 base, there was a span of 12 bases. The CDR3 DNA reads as TGTGCCAGCAGCCAAGCCGACGGTTCGGGCACAGATACGCAGTATTTT. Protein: CASSQADGSGTDTQYF.

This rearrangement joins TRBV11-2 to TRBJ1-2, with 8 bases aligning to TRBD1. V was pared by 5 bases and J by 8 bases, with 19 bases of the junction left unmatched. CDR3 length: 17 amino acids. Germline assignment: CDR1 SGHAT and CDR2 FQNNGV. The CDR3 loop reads CASSTLRTGKIRSGYTF. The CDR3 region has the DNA TGTGCCAGCAGCACACTACGGACAGGGAAAATCCGCAGCGGCTACACCTTC.